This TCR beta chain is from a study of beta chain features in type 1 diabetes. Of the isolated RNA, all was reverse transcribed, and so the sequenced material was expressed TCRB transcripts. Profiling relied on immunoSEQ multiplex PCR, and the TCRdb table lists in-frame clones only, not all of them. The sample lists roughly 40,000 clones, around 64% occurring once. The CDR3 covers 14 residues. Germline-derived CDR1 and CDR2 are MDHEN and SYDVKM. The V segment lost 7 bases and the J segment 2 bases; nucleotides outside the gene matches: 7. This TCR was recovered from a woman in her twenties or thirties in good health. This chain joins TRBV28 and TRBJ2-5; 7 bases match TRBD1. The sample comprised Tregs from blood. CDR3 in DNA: TGTGCCAGCACGCCGGGGACAGCACAAGAGACCCAGTACTTC. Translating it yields CASTPGTAQETQYF.